These T cell receptor beta chains were read from a single sample in a study of T cell responses to AZD1222 COVID-19 vaccine. Profiling relied on immunoSEQ multiplex PCR, and the TCRdb table lists in-frame clones only, not all of them. The data show 100,000 to 150,000 clones, roughly nine tenths seen once. Specimen: peripheral blood, collected on day 0 of AZD1222 vaccination. The source is an adult in good health. The CDR3 runs from the conserved cysteine through the conserved F or W. Fields, in order: CDR3 protein, V gene.

CDR3 protein: CASSLGLAGSYEQYF; V gene: TRBV28
CDR3 protein: CASRPDVPPGETQYF; V gene: TRBV27
CDR3 protein: CASSQAETQYF; V gene: TRBV13
CDR3 protein: CASRARGTNEKLFF; V gene: TRBV7-9
CDR3 protein: CASSVGDKSYEQYF; V gene: TRBV9
CDR3 protein: CASSYSTGQVSYEQYF; V gene: TRBV6-5
CDR3 protein: CASSEQDLAQHF; V gene: TRBV2
CDR3 protein: CASNPGDNSPLHF; V gene: TRBV19
CDR3 protein: CASSPTGVQPQHF; V gene: TRBV6-5
CDR3 protein: CASSLVFHEQYF; V gene: TRBV7-6
CDR3 protein: CASSQPGGDSPLHF; V gene: TRBV5-1
CDR3 protein: CASSPGWHLNTEAFF; V gene: TRBV9
CDR3 protein: CASTQTPGFTEAFF; V gene: TRBV5-1
CDR3 protein: CAPTPGLCNEQFF; V gene: TRBV7-3
CDR3 protein: CASRDRGGRDEQYF; V gene: TRBV19
CDR3 protein: CASSNRQGGTDTQYF; V gene: TRBV5-1
CDR3 protein: CATSEAGPISTDTQYF; V gene: TRBV24-1
CDR3 protein: CASSILRGEAFF; V gene: TRBV7-2
CDR3 protein: CASMASDTGELFF; V gene: TRBV12-3/TRBV12-4
CDR3 protein: CAWTEEGKGGYTF; V gene: TRBV30
CDR3 protein: CASSFRGPSAGSSYEQYF; V gene: TRBV27
CDR3 protein: CASSLQRSYEQYF; V gene: TRBV5-4
CDR3 protein: CASSLSRPGTDTQYF; V gene: TRBV28
CDR3 protein: CASSPSPGGIAPQHF; V gene: TRBV7-6
CDR3 protein: CASRMTGVGDEQFF; V gene: TRBV6-6
CDR3 protein: CASSIWDTGYTF; V gene: TRBV19
CDR3 protein: CASSSGIGVEKLFF; V gene: TRBV5-6
CDR3 protein: CASSLPRERGNEQFF; V gene: TRBV11-3
CDR3 protein: CASSERRGGPLGTGELFF; V gene: TRBV9
CDR3 protein: CASSSDGLPGEWVQYF; V gene: TRBV5-4
CDR3 protein: CASRITSGANVLTF; V gene: TRBV7-2
CDR3 protein: CASSQAPLMDTYEQYF; V gene: TRBV4-1
CDR3 protein: CAWSGRSNQPQHF; V gene: TRBV30
CDR3 protein: CATSDPRPHSEFSLQYF; V gene: TRBV24-1